This TCR beta chain was profiled in a study of blood T cells in healthy people across ages. The study, taken as a whole, reports: Changes seen in expanded clonotypes were possibly confounded by donor CMV status left unknown.

Then a second PCR, running about 7 to 11 cycles, was carried out with a sample-barcoded 5' primer and a J-beta primer mix. A template-switch adaptor containing 12 random nucleotides labeled each cDNA molecule. From the 5' RACE reads, TCRdb called clonotypes with MiXCR, one entry per CDR3 protein. The table lists about 620,000 distinct CDR3 sequences, over 20% of them singletons. The CDR3 loop spans 16 amino acids. Per germline, CDR1 SGHRS and CDR2 YFSETQ. V was trimmed by 2 bases and J by 2 bases, leaving 15 bases between them. The sample, roughly 9.1 milliliters of peripheral blood, was drawn from each donor. This clonotype was observed a handful of times. What it binds is unknown.

This chain joins TRBV5-1 and TRBJ2-3; D could derive from TRBD1 or TRBD2 (5 bases each). The specimen sequenced was blood. The sequence was obtained from an older man in good health. DNA of the CDR3: TGCGCCAGCAGCTTCTCGGGGCAGCGGTTCACAGATACGCAGTATTTT. This gives the protein CASSFSGQRFTDTQYF.